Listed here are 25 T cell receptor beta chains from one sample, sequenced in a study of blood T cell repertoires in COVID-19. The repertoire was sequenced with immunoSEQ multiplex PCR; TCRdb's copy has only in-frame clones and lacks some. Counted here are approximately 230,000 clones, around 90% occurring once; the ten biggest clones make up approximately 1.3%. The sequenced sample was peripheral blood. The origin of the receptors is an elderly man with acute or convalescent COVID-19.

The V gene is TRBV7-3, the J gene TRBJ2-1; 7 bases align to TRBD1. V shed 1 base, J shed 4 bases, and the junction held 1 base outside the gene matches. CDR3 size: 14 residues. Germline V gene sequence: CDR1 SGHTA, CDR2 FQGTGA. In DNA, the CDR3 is TGTGCCAGCAGCTTAAGACAGGGATACAATGAGCAGTTCTTC. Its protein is CASSLRQGYNEQFF.

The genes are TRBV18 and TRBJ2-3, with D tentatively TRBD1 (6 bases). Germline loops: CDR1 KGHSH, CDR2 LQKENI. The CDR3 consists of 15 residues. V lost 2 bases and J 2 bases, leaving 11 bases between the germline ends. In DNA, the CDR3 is TGTGCCAGCTCACCAGGGGGCCTGAACACAGATACGCAGTATTTT. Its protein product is CASSPGGLNTDTQYF.

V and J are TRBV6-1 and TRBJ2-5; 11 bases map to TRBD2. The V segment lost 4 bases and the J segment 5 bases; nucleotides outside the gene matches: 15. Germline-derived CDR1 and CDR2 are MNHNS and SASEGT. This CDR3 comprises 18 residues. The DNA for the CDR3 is TGTGCCAGCAGTGCCTTCGCCTTCACTAGCGGGAGTGGGGAGACCCAGTACTTC. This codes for CASSAFAFTSGSGETQYF.

Here the CDR3 reads CASSQDGDSREPQHF. CDR3 coding DNA: TGTGCCAGCAGCCAAGACGGGGACAGTCGTGAGCCCCAGCATTTT. This chain links TRBV4-2 with TRBJ1-5; TRBD1 matches 7 bases. V trimming: 0 bases; J trimming: 8 bases; junction bases outside the gene matches: 7. Germline V gene lookup returns CDR1 LGHNA and CDR2 YNFKEQ. This CDR3 has 15 residues.

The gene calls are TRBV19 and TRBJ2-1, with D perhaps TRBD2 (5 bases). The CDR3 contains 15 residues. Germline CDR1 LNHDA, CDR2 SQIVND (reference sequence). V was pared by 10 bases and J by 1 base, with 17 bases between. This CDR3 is CATRPDSASYNEQFF. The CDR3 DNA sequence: TGTGCCACCCGCCCGGATAGCGCGTCCTACAATGAGCAGTTCTTC.

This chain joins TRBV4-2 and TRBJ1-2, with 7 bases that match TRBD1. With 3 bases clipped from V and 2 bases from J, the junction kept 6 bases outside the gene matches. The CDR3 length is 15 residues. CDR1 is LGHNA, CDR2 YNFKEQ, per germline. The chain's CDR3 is CASSQPGQRNYGYTF. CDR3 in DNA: TGTGCCAGCAGCCAGCCGGGACAGAGGAACTATGGCTACACCTTC.

The CDR3 sequence is CASSLYRGLAGEFSTDTQYF. CDR3 DNA: TGCGCCAGCAGCTTATACAGGGGACTAGCGGGAGAATTTAGCACAGATACGCAGTATTTT. The rearrangement uses TRBV5-1 and TRBJ2-3, with 14 bases aligning to TRBD2. CDR1 SGHRS and CDR2 YFSETQ come from the germline V gene. The CDR3 is 20 amino acids. V gave up 2 bases and J gave up 0 bases; unmatched junction bases: 11.

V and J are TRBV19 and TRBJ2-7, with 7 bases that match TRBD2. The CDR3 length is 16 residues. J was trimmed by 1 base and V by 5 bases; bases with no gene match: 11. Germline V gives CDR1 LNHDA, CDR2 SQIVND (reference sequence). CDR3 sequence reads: CASSATSSGISYEQYF. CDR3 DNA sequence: TGTGCCAGTAGTGCCACTTCTAGCGGTATATCCTACGAGCAGTACTTC.

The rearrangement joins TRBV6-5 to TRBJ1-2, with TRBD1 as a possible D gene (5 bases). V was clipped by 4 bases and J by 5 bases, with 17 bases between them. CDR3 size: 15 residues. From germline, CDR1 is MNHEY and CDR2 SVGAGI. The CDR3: CASSSSSRGRYGYTF. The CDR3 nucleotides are TGTGCCAGCAGTTCCAGTAGTCGGGGGAGATATGGCTACACCTTC.

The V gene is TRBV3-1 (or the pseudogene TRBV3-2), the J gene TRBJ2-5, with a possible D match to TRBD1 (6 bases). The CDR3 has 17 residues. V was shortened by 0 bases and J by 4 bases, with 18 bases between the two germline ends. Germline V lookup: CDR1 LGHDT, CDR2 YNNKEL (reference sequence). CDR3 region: CASSQEFVRQVAETQYF. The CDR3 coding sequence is TGTGCCAGCAGCCAAGAATTTGTCAGACAGGTCGCAGAGACCCAGTACTTC.

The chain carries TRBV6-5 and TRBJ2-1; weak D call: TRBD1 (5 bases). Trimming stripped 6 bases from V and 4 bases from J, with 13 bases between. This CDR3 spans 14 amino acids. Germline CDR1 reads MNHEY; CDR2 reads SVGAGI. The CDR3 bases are TGTGCCAGCAGGAAGGACATGAGTTACAATGAGCAGTTCTTC. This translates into CASRKDMSYNEQFF.

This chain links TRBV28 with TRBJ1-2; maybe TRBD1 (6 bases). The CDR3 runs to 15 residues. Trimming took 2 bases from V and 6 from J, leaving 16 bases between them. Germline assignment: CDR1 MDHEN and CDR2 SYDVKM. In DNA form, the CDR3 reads TGTGCCAGCAGTTTACTCCAGGGGCGTAAAAATGGCTACACCTTC. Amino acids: CASSLLQGRKNGYTF.

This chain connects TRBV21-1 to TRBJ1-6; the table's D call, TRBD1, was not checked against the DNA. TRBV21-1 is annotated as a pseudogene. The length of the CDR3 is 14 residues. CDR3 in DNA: TGTGCCAGCAGCAAGGGGACAGGGAAACCCCTGAGCGACTTT. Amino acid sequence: CASSKGTGKPLSDF.

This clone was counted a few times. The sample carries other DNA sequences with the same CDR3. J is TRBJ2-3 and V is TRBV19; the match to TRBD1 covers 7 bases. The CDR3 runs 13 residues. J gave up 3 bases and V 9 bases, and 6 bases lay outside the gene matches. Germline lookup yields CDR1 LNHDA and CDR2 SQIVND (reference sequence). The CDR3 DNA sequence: TGTGCCAGCGGACAGGTGAGGACAGATACGCAGTATTTT. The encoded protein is CASGQVRTDTQYF.

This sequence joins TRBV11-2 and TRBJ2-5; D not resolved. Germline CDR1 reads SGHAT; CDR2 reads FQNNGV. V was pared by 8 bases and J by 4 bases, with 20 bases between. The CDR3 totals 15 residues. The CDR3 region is CASVPPLEFIETQYF. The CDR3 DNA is TGTGCCAGCGTCCCCCCTTTAGAGTTTATAGAGACCCAGTACTTC.

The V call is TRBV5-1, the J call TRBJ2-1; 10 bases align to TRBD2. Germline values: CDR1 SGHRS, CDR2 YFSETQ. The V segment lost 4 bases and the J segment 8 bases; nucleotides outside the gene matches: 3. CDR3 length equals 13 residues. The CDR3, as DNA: TGCGCCAGCAGCATAGCGGGGGGCCATGAGCAGTTCTTC. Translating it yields CASSIAGGHEQFF.

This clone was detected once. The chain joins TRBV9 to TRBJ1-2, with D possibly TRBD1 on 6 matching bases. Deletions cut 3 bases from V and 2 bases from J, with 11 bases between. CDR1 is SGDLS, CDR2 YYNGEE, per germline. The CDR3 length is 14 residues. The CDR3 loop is CASSEAGVNYGYTF. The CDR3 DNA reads TGTGCCAGCAGCGAAGCAGGGGTCAACTATGGCTACACCTTC. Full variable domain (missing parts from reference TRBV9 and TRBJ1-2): DSGVTQTPKHLITATGQRVTLRCSPRSGDLSVYWYQQSLDQGLQFLIQYYNGEERAKGNILERFSAQQFPDLHSELNLSSLELGDSALYFCASSEAGVNYGYTFGSGTRLTVV.

The CDR3 is CASSDLTRKGGNQPQHF. DNA of the CDR3: TGTGCCAGCAGTGACCTGACCCGCAAGGGGGGCAATCAGCCCCAGCATTTT. The chain carries TRBV6-4 and TRBJ1-5; possible D gene TRBD1, 6 bases. This CDR3 region has 17 residues. Trimming left V 2 bases short and J 2 bases short, with 16 bases between. Per germline, CDR1 MRHNA and CDR2 SNTAGT.

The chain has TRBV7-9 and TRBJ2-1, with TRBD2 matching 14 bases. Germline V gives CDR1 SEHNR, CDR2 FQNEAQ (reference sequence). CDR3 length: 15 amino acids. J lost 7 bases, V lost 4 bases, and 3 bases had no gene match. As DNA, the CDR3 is TGTGCCAGCAGCTGGACTAGCGGGAGGTCAAATGAGCAGTTCTTC. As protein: CASSWTSGRSNEQFF. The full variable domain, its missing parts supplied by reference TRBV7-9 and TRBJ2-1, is DTGVSQNPRHKITKRGQNVTFRCDPISEHNRLYWYRQTLGQGPEFLTYFQNEAQLEKSRLLSDRFSAERPKGSFSTLEIQRTEQGDSAMYLCASSWTSGRSNEQFFGPGTRLTVL.

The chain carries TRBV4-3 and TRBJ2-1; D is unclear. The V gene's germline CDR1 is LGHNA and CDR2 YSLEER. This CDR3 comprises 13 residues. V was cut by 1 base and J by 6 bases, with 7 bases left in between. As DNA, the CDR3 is TGCGCCAGCAGCCAAGCACTTATCAATGAGCAGTTCTTC. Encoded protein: CASSQALINEQFF.

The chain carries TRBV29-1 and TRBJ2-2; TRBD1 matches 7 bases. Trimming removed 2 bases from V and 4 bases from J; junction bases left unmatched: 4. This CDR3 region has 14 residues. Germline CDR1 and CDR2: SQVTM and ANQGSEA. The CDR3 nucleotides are TGCAGCGTTGAAAGGGGGCAGGGCACCGGGGAGCTGTTTTTT. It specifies CSVERGQGTGELFF.

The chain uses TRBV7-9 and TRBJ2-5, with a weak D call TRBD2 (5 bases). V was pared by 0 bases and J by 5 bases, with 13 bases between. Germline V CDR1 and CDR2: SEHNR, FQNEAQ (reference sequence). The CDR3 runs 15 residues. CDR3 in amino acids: CASSLAGPPGETQYF. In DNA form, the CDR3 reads TGTGCCAGCAGCTTAGCGGGCCCGCCGGGGGAGACCCAGTACTTC.

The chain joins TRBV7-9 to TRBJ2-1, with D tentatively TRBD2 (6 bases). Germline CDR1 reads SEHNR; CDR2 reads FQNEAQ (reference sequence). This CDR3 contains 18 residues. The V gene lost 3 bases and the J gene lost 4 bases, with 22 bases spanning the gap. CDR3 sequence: CASSFFSGSSIVYNEQFF. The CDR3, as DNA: TGTGCCAGCAGCTTCTTTAGCGGATCCTCAATTGTTTACAATGAGCAGTTCTTC.

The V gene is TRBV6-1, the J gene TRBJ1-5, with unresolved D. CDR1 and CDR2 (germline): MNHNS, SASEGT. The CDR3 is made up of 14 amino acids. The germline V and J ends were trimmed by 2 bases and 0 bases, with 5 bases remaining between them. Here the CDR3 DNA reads TGTGCCAGCAGTGAACACTTTAGCAATCAGCCCCAGCATTTT. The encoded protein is CASSEHFSNQPQHF.

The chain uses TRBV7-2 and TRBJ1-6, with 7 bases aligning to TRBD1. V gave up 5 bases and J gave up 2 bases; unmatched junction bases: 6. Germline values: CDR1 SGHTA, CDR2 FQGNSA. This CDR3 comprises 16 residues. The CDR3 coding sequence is TGTGCCAGCAGCATGACAGGGACCGCCTATAATTCACCCCTCCACTTT. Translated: CASSMTGTAYNSPLHF.